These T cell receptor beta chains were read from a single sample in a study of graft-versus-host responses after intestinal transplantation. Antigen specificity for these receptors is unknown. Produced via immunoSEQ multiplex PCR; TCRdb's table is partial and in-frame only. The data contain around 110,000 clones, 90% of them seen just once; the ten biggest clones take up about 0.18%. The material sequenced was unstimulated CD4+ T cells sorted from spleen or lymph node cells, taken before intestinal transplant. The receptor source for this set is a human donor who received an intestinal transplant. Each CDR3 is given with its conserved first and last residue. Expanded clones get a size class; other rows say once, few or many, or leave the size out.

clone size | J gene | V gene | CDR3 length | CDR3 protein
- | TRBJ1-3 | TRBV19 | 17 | CASSLQRQGSSGNTIYF
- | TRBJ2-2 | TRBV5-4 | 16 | CASRAGGRTNTGELFF
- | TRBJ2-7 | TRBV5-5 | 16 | CASSLGLTGAYYEQYF
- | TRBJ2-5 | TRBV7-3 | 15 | CASSSTGLPKETQYF
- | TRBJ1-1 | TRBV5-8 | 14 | CASSWRLQGAEAFF
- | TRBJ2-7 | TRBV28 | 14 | CASSKAGALLEQYF
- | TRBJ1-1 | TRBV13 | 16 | CASSSLTGQPFNEAFF
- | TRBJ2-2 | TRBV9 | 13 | CASSVTGTGELFF
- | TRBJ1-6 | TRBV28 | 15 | CASSFSGTVNSPLHF
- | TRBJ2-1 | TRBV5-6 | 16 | CASSPKGGTFDNEQFF
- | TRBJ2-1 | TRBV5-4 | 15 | CASSLASGRRNEQFF
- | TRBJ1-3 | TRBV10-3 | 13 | CAISGPTGDTIYF
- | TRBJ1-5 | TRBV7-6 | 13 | CASSSWENQPQHF
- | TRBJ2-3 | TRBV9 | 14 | CASSVDLMTDTQYF
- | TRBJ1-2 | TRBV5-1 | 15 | CASSPDSGGFRGYTF
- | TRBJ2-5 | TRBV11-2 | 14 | CASSWRTGEETQYF
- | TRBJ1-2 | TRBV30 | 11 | CAWDRSRGYTF
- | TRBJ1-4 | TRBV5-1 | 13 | CASSGTGVEKLFF
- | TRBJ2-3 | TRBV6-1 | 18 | CASSVLNLAGGLGDTQYF
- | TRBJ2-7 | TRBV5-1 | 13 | CASSFVGGYEQYF
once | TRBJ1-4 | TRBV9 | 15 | CASSVEAGAREKLFF
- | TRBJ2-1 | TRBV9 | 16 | CASSLRGTSGNNEQFF
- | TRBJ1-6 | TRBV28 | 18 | CASSPAGGAEFRNSPLHF
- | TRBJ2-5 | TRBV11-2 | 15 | CASSILTGLGETQYF
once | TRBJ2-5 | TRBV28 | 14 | CASSFFGTRETQYF
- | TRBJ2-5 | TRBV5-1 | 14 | CASTVAGQAETQYF
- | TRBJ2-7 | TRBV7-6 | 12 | CASSPDRGEQYF
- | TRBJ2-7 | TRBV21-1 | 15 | CASSVRLAGVYEQYF
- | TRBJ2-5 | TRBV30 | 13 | CAWSVYQSVTQYF
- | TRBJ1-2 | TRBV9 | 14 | CASSPGQGDYGYTF
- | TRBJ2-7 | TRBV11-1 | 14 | CASSPDRTFHEQYF
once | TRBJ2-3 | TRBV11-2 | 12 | CASSPGTDTQYF
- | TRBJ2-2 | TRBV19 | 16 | CASSTRGTLNTGELFF
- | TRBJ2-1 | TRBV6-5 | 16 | CASSYAAGSKYNEQFF
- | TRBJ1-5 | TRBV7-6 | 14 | CASSLVQGNQPQHF
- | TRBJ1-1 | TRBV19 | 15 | CASSLSFDRENEAFF
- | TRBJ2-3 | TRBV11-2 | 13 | CASNDRVPDTQYF
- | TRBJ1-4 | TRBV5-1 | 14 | CASRQGSANEKLFF
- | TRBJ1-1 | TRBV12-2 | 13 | CASRLDRATEAFF
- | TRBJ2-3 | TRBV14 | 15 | CASSSTAPSTDTQYF
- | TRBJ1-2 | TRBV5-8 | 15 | CASSLDSTGIYGYTF
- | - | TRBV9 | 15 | CASSPRTGGHYEQYF
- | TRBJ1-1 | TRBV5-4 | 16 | CASSYPRQGRDTEAFF